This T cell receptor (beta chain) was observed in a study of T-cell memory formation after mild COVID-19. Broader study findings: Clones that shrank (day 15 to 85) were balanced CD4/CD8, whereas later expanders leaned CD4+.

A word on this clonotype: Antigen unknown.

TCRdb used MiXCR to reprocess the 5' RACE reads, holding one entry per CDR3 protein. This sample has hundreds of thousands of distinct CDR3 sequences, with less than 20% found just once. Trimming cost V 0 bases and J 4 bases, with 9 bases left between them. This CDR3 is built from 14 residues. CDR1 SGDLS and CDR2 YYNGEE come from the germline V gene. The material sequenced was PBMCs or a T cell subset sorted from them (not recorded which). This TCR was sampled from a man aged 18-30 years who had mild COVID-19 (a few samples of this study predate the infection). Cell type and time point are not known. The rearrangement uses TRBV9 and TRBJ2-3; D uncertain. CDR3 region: CASSVEAWADTQYF. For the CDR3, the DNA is TGTGCCAGCAGCGTAGAGGCGTGGGCAGATACGCAGTATTTT.